Each of the 10 T cell receptor beta chains below was sequenced from the same sample in a study of T cells after yellow fever vaccination. TCRdb re-called the 5' RACE reads with MiXCR, one entry per CDR3 protein. The top ten hold approximately 19% of the sample, which has 250,000 to 400,000 distinct CDR3 sequences, 3.5% to 5% seen once. The sample in question was PBMCs, obtained 15 days after the yellow fever booster vaccination. The receptors here all came from a man aged 18 to 29 who received the YFV17D yellow fever vaccine.

About this clonotype itself: The junction differs from germline at one of its ends, possibly a read error. The DNA of the CDR3 is TGCGCCAGCAGCGAGGACAGGAGCTCCTACAATGAGGAGTTCTTC. This codes for CASSEDRSSYNEEFF. The V gene is TRBV5-1, the J gene TRBJ2-1, with 7 bases identical to TRBD1. CDR3 size: 15 residues. Germline assignment: CDR1 SGHRS and CDR2 YFSETQ.

This clonotype was seen only a few times. The chain carries TRBV12-3 or TRBV12-4 and TRBJ1-5; 7 bases map to TRBD1. The junction had 7 bases not matched to a gene; V was cut back by 5 bases and J by 0 bases. The CDR3 runs to 16 residues. CDR3 amino acids: CASSPWGTVSNQPQHF. Here the CDR3 DNA reads TGTGCCAGCAGTCCCTGGGGGACAGTTAGCAATCAGCCCCAGCATTTT.

The V gene is TRBV5-1, the J gene TRBJ2-5; TRBD2 matches at 8 bases. After removal of 6 bases from V and 2 bases from J, the junction contained 6 bases not matched to a gene. CDR3 size: 14 residues. CDR1 is SGHRS, CDR2 YFSETQ, per germline. The CDR3 reads CASTGGGLQETQYF. CDR3 coding DNA: TGCGCCAGCACCGGGGGGGGTTTACAAGAGACCCAGTACTTC.

The J gene is TRBJ1-5, the V gene TRBV7-9; unclear D gene. Germline CDR1 and CDR2: SEHNR and FQNEAQ (reference sequence). V lost 3 bases to trimming and J lost 5 bases, with 8 bases between them. The CDR3 runs 13 residues. Here the CDR3 reads CASSFEGDQPQHF. DNA for the CDR3: TGTGCCAGCAGCTTTGAAGGAGATCAGCCCCAGCATTTT.

This clonotype has a count of ten or more. The chain uses TRBV29-1 and TRBJ2-2, with unresolved D. Trimming took off 5 bases at V and 7 bases at J, with 5 bases between the two ends. The CDR3 totals 10 residues. Germline V lookup: CDR1 SQVTM, CDR2 ANQGSEA. CDR3 residues: CSVIHGELFF. The CDR3 nucleotides are TGCAGCGTTATCCACGGGGAGCTGTTTTTT.

This chain uses TRBV2 with TRBJ1-1; no clear D gene. Germline V CDR1 and CDR2: SNHLY, FYNNEI. Trimming pared 4 bases from V and 1 base from J, leaving 10 bases between. The CDR3 length is 14 residues. DNA of the CDR3: TGTGCCAGCAGTGGTCGGTCGTCGAACACTGAAGCTTTCTTT. Translated, it gives CASSGRSSNTEAFF.

This clonotype was seen more than once but under ten times. The chain joins TRBV7-6 to TRBJ2-1; D unclear. This CDR3 has 15 residues. Germline V gene data show CDR1 as SGHVS and CDR2 as FNYEAQ. Deletions cut 5 bases from V and 0 bases from J, with 11 bases between. Here the CDR3 reads CASSIGVSSYNEQFF. CDR3 nucleotide sequence: TGTGCCAGCAGCATAGGCGTCAGCTCCTACAATGAGCAGTTCTTC.

This clonotype was seen at least ten times. The CDR3 sequence is CASSSMTGLKTQYF. The CDR3, as DNA: TGTGCCAGCAGCTCAATGACAGGGTTAAAGACCCAGTACTTC. The V and J genes are TRBV7-2 and TRBJ2-5, with 7 bases lining up with TRBD1. Per the germline V gene, CDR1 is SGHTA and CDR2 is FQGNSA. Germline trimming cut 4 bases from V and 6 bases from J; bases unmatched to any gene: 8. The CDR3 length is 14 residues. The variable domain in full, completed from reference TRBV7-2 and TRBJ2-5, reads GAGVSQSPSNKVTEKGKDVELRCDPISGHTALYWYRQSLGQGLEFLIYFQGNSAPDKSGLPSDRFSAERTGGSVSTLTIQRTQQEDSAVYLCASSSMTGLKTQYFGPGTRLLVL.

This clonotype was picked up a small number of times. This sequence joins TRBV5-1 and TRBJ1-2, with D possibly TRBD1 on 5 matching bases. This CDR3 is 14 amino acids long. The germline V gene encodes CDR1 SGHRS and CDR2 YFSETQ. Deletions cut 4 bases from V and 4 bases from J, with 14 bases between. CDR3 region: CASSPGTHSYGYTF. CDR3 nucleotide sequence: TGCGCCAGCAGCCCCGGGACTCACAGCTATGGCTACACCTTC.

This clonotype was recorded a few times. V and J are TRBV11-2 and TRBJ2-5; no clear D. V lost 5 bases, J lost 1 base, and 5 bases lay in between. This CDR3 is 12 amino acids long. Germline V gene data show CDR1 as SGHAT and CDR2 as FQNNGV. The CDR3 protein is CASSTSQETQYF. The CDR3 DNA reads TGTGCCAGCAGCACGAGCCAAGAGACCCAGTACTTC.